The rows below give T cell receptor beta chains drawn from one sample of a study of CD8 T cells in Susac syndrome. TCRdb re-called the immunoSEQ multiplex PCR reads through MiXCR, storing one row per CDR3 protein. The table has some 150,000 distinct CDR3 sequences, about 94% seen once; the top ten hold more than 0.2%. The sequenced sample was CD8+ T cells from PBMCs. The receptor set was obtained from a human donor with multiple sclerosis. Each CDR3 is given with its conserved first and last residue. The D gene is left open where the match is weak. Clone size is not always given. Where it is, it says once, few, many or a class for expanded clones.

D gene | J gene | clone size | V gene | CDR3 DNA | CDR3 protein
- | TRBJ2-5 | - | TRBV7-8 | TGTGCCAGCAGCCTCAGGACTATCCAAGAGACCCAGTACTTC | CASSLRTIQETQYF
TRBD1 | TRBJ1-2 | - | TRBV9 | TGTGCCAGCAGCGTAGGACAGGGATTTGGCTACACCTTC | CASSVGQGFGYTF
- | TRBJ1-1 | - | TRBV9 | TGTGCCAGCAGCGTAGCTGGGGGGGGCACTGAAGCTTTCTTT | CASSVAGGGTEAFF
TRBD1 | TRBJ1-2 | - | TRBV5-1 | TGCGCCAGCAGCTGGAAGGGGACAGGGATTAACTATGGCTACACCTTC | CASSWKGTGINYGYTF
TRBD1 | TRBJ1-2 | - | TRBV11-2 | TGTGCCAGCAGCTTGAACAGGGGCCATGGCTACACCTTC | CASSLNRGHGYTF
TRBD2 | TRBJ2-1 | - | TRBV3-1 | TGTGCCAGTACCCTCGGGACTAACTACAATGAGCAGTTCTTC | CASTLGTNYNEQFF
- | TRBJ2-1 | - | TRBV5-6 | TGTGCCAGCAGCTCCCCCCAGGAGCAGTTCTTC | CASSSPQEQFF
- | TRBJ1-5 | - | TRBV5-5 | TGTGCCAGCAGCTTGGTACCTCGTAGCAATCAGCCCCAGCATTTT | CASSLVPRSNQPQHF
- | TRBJ2-4 | - | TRBV3-1 | TGTGCCAGCAGCCCGGTGCCGGGCCTAGCCAAAAACATTCAGTACTTC | CASSPVPGLAKNIQYF
- | TRBJ1-6 | once | TRBV30 | TGTGCCTGGAGTCCGGTCGGGACGGGTTCACCCCTCCACTTT | CAWSPVGTGSPLHF
TRBD1 | TRBJ2-3 | - | TRBV12-3/TRBV12-4 | TGTGCCAGCAGTTCCCCGGACAGGCAAGATCCGGGCCCCACAGATACGCAGTATTTT | CASSSPDRQDPGPTDTQYF
TRBD1 | TRBJ1-2 | - | TRBV5-6 | TGTGCCAGCGACGAGGGGGCGAGGGACTATGGCTACACCTTC | CASDEGARDYGYTF
- | TRBJ1-1 | - | TRBV19 | TGTGCCAGTAGAAACGTGAACACTGAAGCTTTCTTT | CASRNVNTEAFF
- | TRBJ2-7 | - | TRBV7-6 | TGTGCCAGCAGCCCGACCAAAAAAGGGGCTTACGAGCAGTACTTC | CASSPTKKGAYEQYF
- | TRBJ2-3 | once | TRBV7-9 | TGTGCCAGCAGCTTTTTACCCACCACAGATACGCAGTATTTT | CASSFLPTTDTQYF